The T cell receptor (beta chain) described here comes from a study of blood T cell repertoires in COVID-19. Across the whole study: Collection of acute and convalescent COVID-19 samples took place in the United States, Italy and Spain. The analysed material was cDNA or gDNA that came from T cells, B-cell-depleted T cells, or PBMCs.

Authors' data handling: How many nucleated cells were present was estimated from reference gene primer amplification. The protocol was immunoSEQ multiplex PCR, while the TCRdb copy is restricted to in-frame clones and leaves out a portion. V, J and clone size were drawn from that table, and D and trimming were deduced from the DNA. Of hundreds of thousands of clones in the sample, 86% were seen once. CDR1 and CDR2 (germline): KGHDR, SFDVKD. The ends lost 2 bases at V and 7 bases at J; junction bases unmatched: 12. CDR3 length: 17 amino acids. V is TRBV24-1 and J is TRBJ2-1, with 8 bases lining up with TRBD2. The sample taken for sequencing was peripheral blood. This receptor was obtained from a woman aged 30 to 39 with active or convalescent COVID-19. This CDR3 is CATSDSNSGVGGNEQFF. In DNA, the CDR3 is TGTGCCACCAGTGATTCCAATAGCGGGGTAGGTGGGAATGAGCAGTTCTTC.